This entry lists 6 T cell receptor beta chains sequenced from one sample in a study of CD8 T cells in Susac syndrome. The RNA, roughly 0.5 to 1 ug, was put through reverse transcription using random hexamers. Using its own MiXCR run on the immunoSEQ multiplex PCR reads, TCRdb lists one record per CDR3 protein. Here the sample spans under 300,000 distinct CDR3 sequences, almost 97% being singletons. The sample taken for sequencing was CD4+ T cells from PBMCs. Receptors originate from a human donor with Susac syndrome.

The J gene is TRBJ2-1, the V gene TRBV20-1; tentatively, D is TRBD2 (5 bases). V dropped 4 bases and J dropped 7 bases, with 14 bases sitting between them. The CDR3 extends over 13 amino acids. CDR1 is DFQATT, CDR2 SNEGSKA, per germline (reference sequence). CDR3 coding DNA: TGCAGTGCTACCACCCCAGGCGGGAATGAGCAGTTCTTC. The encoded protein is CSATTPGGNEQFF.

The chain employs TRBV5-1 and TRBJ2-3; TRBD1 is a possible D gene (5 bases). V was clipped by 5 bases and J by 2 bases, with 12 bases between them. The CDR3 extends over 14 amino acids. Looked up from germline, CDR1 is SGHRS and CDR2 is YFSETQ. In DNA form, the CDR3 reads TGCGCCAGCAGGGACATACGAGACACAGATACGCAGTATTTT. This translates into CASRDIRDTDTQYF.

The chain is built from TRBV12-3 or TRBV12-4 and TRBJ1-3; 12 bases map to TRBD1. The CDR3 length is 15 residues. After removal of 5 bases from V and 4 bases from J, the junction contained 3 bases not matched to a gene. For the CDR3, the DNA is TGTGCCAGCAGTCCGGGACAGGGGGCCGGAAACACCATATATTTT. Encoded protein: CASSPGQGAGNTIYF.

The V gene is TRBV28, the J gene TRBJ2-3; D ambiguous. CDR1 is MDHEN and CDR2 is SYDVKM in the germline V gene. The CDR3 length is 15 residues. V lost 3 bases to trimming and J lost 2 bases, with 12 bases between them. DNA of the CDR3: TGTGCCAGCAGTTTTTCGAGGCCCTCCACAGATACGCAGTATTTT. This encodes CASSFSRPSTDTQYF. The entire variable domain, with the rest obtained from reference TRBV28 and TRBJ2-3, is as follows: DVKVTQSSRYLVKRTGEKVFLECVQDMDHENMFWYRQDPGLGLRLIYFSYDVKMKEKGDIPEGYSVSREKKERFSLILESASTNQTSMYLCASSFSRPSTDTQYFGPGTRLTVL.

The CDR3 is CASSSARDSEQFF. CDR3 coding DNA: TGTGCCAGCAGCTCAGCTAGAGATAGTGAGCAGTTCTTC. The rearrangement joins TRBV7-2 to TRBJ2-1; the D is unclear. The germline V gene has CDR1 SGHTA and CDR2 FQGNSA. Between the trimmed V and J ends, which lost 4 bases and 9 bases, there was a span of 13 bases. This CDR3 has 13 amino acids.

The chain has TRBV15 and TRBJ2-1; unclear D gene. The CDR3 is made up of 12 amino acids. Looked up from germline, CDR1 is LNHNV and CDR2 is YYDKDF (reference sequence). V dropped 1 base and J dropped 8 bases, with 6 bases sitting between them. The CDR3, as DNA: TGTGCCACCAGCAGAGCTAGTTATGAGCAGTTCTTC. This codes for CATSRASYEQFF.